This T cell receptor (beta chain) was sequenced during a study of T cells in localized non-small cell lung cancer. The protocol was immunoSEQ multiplex PCR, while the TCRdb copy is restricted to in-frame clones and leaves out a portion. Of about 35,000 clones listed, approximately 90% are singletons. Points from the study as a whole: An association was observed between higher blood T cell density and longer overall survival.

Germline V gene sequence: CDR1 SQVTM, CDR2 ANQGSEA. V lost 4 bases and J lost 0; bases outside the gene matches: 5. The CDR3 length is 14 residues. This clone has just a few counts. Its antigen is unknown. This sample comprised peripheral blood mononuclear cells, obtained before any cancer treatment. This receptor was taken from a female donor older than 55 with stage II lung adenocarcinoma. This sequence joins TRBV29-1 and TRBJ2-7; 8 nucleotides line up with TRBD2. The CDR3 sequence: CSVVTSAISYEQYF. In DNA, the CDR3 is TGCAGCGTTGTGACTAGCGCTATCTCCTACGAGCAGTACTTC.